This entry lists 24 T cell receptor beta chains sequenced from one sample in a study of response to subunit inactivated influenza vaccine. TCRdb independently ran MiXCR on the RT-PCR reads; one entry per CDR3 protein. This table has 500,000 to 600,000 distinct CDR3 sequences, approximately 7.7% appearing once. The sequences come from PBMCs from blood, collected less than 30 months after vaccination. The receptors originated from a man between 50 and 70 years old who received an inactivated influenza vaccine.

The table lists this clonotype with many counts. V gene TRBV20-1 combines with J gene TRBJ1-1, with a tentative D call TRBD1 (5 bases). V shed 2 bases and J shed 1 base, with 5 bases lying between them. Germline CDR1 is DFQATT and CDR2 is SNEGSKA (reference sequence). The CDR3 consists of 12 residues. The CDR3 DNA sequence: TGCAGTGCTAGACAGGGGAACACTGAAGCTTTCTTT. Translating it yields CSARQGNTEAFF.

On this clonotype: A single base separates this from a much larger clone, so it may be a read error. V usage is TRBV5-1 and J usage is TRBJ1-1; D gene unclear. The CDR3 covers 14 residues. Germline CDR1 SGHRS, CDR2 YFSETQ. The V end lost 4 bases, the J end lost 1 base, and 11 bases lay between the germline ends. CDR3 in amino acids: CASSSNSSNTEAFF. CDR3 DNA: TGCGCCAGCAGCAGCAACAGCTCGAACACTGAAGCTTTCTTT.

This clonotype has more than one count but fewer than ten. The rearrangement joins TRBV9 to TRBJ2-1; maybe TRBD2 (5 bases). Germline-derived CDR1 and CDR2 are SGDLS and YYNGEE. The V end lost 4 bases, the J end lost 10 bases, and 24 bases lay between the germline ends. The CDR3 has 16 residues. The CDR3 is CASSPKRNSARVEQFF. The CDR3 DNA reads as TGTGCCAGCAGCCCCAAGAGGAATAGCGCGAGGGTGGAGCAGTTCTTC.

This clonotype has more than one count but fewer than ten. V usage is TRBV4-3 and J usage is TRBJ2-1; 11 bases are a match to TRBD2. CDR3 size: 15 residues. V lost 3 bases and J lost 13; bases outside the gene matches: 11. Germline V lookup: CDR1 LGHNA, CDR2 YSLEER. CDR3 bases: TGCGCCAGCAGCCACCGGGTAACTAGCGGGGGACATCAGTTCTTC. This sequence encodes CASSHRVTSGGHQFF.

This clonotype was detected ten times or more. V and J are TRBV12-3 or TRBV12-4 and TRBJ1-3, with a possible D match to TRBD1 (5 bases). The CDR3 spans 11 residues. Deletions cut 7 bases from V and 9 bases from J, with 10 bases between. The CDR3 nucleotides are TGTGCCAGCACTCTCGGGGGCACCATATATTTT. Residues: CASTLGGTIYF.

This clonotype was found many times. The V gene is TRBV7-9, the J gene TRBJ1-5; D is unclear. This CDR3 is built from 14 residues. Between the trimmed V and J ends, which lost 1 base and 7 bases, there was a span of 11 bases. Germline-derived CDR1 and CDR2 are SEHNR and FQNEAQ (reference sequence). Written as DNA, the CDR3 is TGTGCCAGCAGCTTAGAGGGATTAGGCCAGCCCCAGCATTTT. This codes for CASSLEGLGQPQHF.

This clonotype was counted only a few times. The chain combines TRBV12-3 or TRBV12-4 with TRBJ2-5; 7 bases map to TRBD2. The CDR3 consists of 14 residues. This CDR3 reads CGGTAREPQETQYF. The DNA of the CDR3 is TGTGGAGGAACAGCGCGGGAGCCTCAAGAGACCCAGTACTTC.

This clonotype was found a few times. The V call is TRBV6-6, the J call TRBJ2-7; TRBD1 agrees at 7 bases. This CDR3 is 13 amino acids long. J gave up 0 bases and V 8 bases, and 4 bases lay outside the gene matches. Looked up from germline, CDR1 is MNHNY and CDR2 is SVGAGI (reference sequence). CDR3 nucleotides: TGTGCCAGCGGGGACAGCGTCTCCTACGAGCAGTACTTC. It is translated as CASGDSVSYEQYF.

The chain recombines TRBV29-1 with TRBJ1-1, with a tentative D call TRBD1 (5 bases). With 6 bases removed from V and 2 bases from J, the gap between germline ends came to 13 bases. The CDR3 covers 13 residues. CDR1 SQVTM and CDR2 ANQGSEA come from the germline V gene. CDR3 residues: CSVSQDPNTEAFF. CDR3 sequence (DNA): TGCAGCGTCTCACAGGACCCAAACACTGAAGCTTTCTTT. The whole variable domain, remainder taken from reference TRBV29-1 and TRBJ1-1, is SAVISQKPSRDICQRGTSLTIQCQVDSQVTMMFWYRQQPGQSLTLIATANQGSEATYESGFVIDKFPISRPNLTFSTLTVSNMSPEDSSIYLCSVSQDPNTEAFFGQGTRLTVV.

The chain links TRBV7-6 to TRBJ2-1; D not certain. Trimming removed 1 base at V and 1 base at J, with 11 bases between. Looked up from germline, CDR1 is SGHVS and CDR2 is FNYEAQ. The CDR3 is 16 residues long. In DNA, the CDR3 is TGTGCCAGCAGCTTAGTTCTAGTAAGTTCCTACAATGAGCAGTTCTTC. Translation: CASSLVLVSSYNEQFF.

This clonotype was seen more than once but under ten times. J is TRBJ2-3 and V is TRBV3-1; D ambiguous. Germline V gives CDR1 LGHDT, CDR2 YNNKEL (reference sequence). This CDR3 contains 13 residues. V was clipped by 2 bases and J by 3 bases, with 6 bases between them. The DNA of the CDR3 is TGTGCCAGCAGCCAAATGGGGACAGATACGCAGTATTTT. This sequence encodes CASSQMGTDTQYF.

This chain joins TRBV27 and TRBJ2-2, with D perhaps matching TRBD2 (6 bases). The CDR3 runs 15 residues. Germline values: CDR1 MNHEY, CDR2 SMNVEV (reference sequence). V lost 5 bases and J lost 3, with 13 bases in between. CDR3 sequence reads: CASSPLIADTGELFF. The DNA for the CDR3 is TGTGCCAGCAGTCCTCTGATAGCGGACACCGGGGAGCTGTTTTTT.

This clonotype has a handful of counts. The rearrangement uses TRBV10-3 and TRBJ2-3; no firm D call. V shed 2 bases and J shed 2 bases, with 14 bases lying between them. This CDR3 comprises 16 residues. Per the germline V gene, CDR1 is ENHRY and CDR2 is SYGVKD. CDR3: CAISEGSAKTTDTQYF. The CDR3 DNA sequence: TGTGCCATCAGTGAGGGCTCGGCGAAGACCACAGATACGCAGTATTTT.

This clonotype was seen ten or more times. This chain uses TRBV5-1 with TRBJ2-1; weak D call: TRBD2 (5 bases). The germline CDR1 and CDR2 sequences are SGHRS and YFSETQ. Deletions cut 2 bases from V and 3 bases from J, with 6 bases between. This CDR3 has 13 amino acids. The CDR3 bases are TGCGCCAGCAGCTTAGCGGTCTACAATGAGCAGTTCTTC. Protein sequence: CASSLAVYNEQFF.

The chain is built from TRBV27 and TRBJ2-7, with 10 bases identical to TRBD2. This CDR3 comprises 16 residues. V shed 6 bases, J shed 1 base, and the junction held 9 bases outside the gene matches. The germline V gene has CDR1 MNHEY and CDR2 SMNVEV (reference sequence). The chain's CDR3 is CASRKRGAGGSYEQYF. The CDR3 DNA reads TGTGCCAGCAGAAAGAGAGGAGCGGGAGGGTCCTACGAGCAGTACTTC.

In this sample, this clonotype turned up a few times. The gene calls are TRBV20-1 and TRBJ2-7, with 7 positions matching TRBD2. Germline CDR1 DFQATT, CDR2 SNEGSKA (reference sequence). This CDR3 is built from 14 residues. The J segment lost 6 bases and the V segment lost 3 bases, leaving 11 bases of the junction unmatched. This CDR3 reads CSASLAGWGGEQYF. The CDR3 DNA sequence: TGCAGTGCTAGCCTTGCGGGCTGGGGGGGCGAGCAGTACTTC.

J is TRBJ2-7 and V is TRBV6-5; no definite D call. Trimming took 6 bases from V and 5 from J, leaving 23 bases between them. The V gene's germline CDR1 is MNHEY and CDR2 SVGAGI. There are 16 residues in the CDR3. The CDR3 region has the DNA TGTGCCAGCAGCTACCGCCCCGGCCCTTCTCGCCACGAGCAGTACTTC. Translating gives CASSYRPGPSRHEQYF.

This clonotype has a count of ten or more. The V gene is TRBV4-2, the J gene TRBJ2-7; D is unclear. This CDR3 comprises 15 residues. V lost 0 bases and J lost 3, with 12 bases in between. Germline CDR1 reads LGHNA; CDR2 reads YNFKEQ. The CDR3 bases are TGTGCCAGCAGCCAAGATAGCCGCCAGGACTACGAGCAGTACTTC. It is translated as CASSQDSRQDYEQYF.

J is TRBJ2-6 and V is TRBV20-1; D may be TRBD1 (5 bases). Trimming shortened V by 0 bases and J by 0 bases, and 15 bases separated the two germline ends. The CDR3 sequence is 18 residues long. The germline V gene encodes CDR1 DFQATT and CDR2 SNEGSKA (reference sequence). The DNA for the CDR3 is TGCAGTGCTAGAGATGCCACGACAGTTAGCTCTGGGGCCAACGTCCTGACTTTC. Encoded protein: CSARDATTVSSGANVLTF.

V usage is TRBV3-1 and J usage is TRBJ2-5; possibly TRBD1 for D (5 bases). V lost 1 base and J 4 bases, leaving 10 bases between the germline ends. In germline, CDR1 is LGHDT, CDR2 YNNKEL (reference sequence). The CDR3 runs to 14 residues. The CDR3 is CASSQVDRGETQYF. The CDR3 nucleotides read TGTGCCAGCAGCCAAGTCGATAGGGGAGAGACCCAGTACTTC.

V gene TRBV29-1 combines with J gene TRBJ2-5; a weak D match, TRBD1 (5 bases). This CDR3 spans 14 amino acids. Germline V gene data show CDR1 as SQVTM and CDR2 as ANQGSEA. Trimming removed 5 bases from V and 1 base from J, with 14 bases in between. CDR3 residues: CSVTKTAIQETQYF. CDR3 DNA sequence: TGCAGCGTTACTAAGACAGCGATCCAAGAGACCCAGTACTTC. The full variable domain, rest sourced from reference TRBV29-1 and TRBJ2-5, is SAVISQKPSRDICQRGTSLTIQCQVDSQVTMMFWYRQQPGQSLTLIATANQGSEATYESGFVIDKFPISRPNLTFSTLTVSNMSPEDSSIYLCSVTKTAIQETQYFGPGTRLLVL.

This clonotype has a count of ten or more. The chain uses TRBV6-1 and TRBJ2-1; 10 bases align to TRBD1. CDR3 length: 15 residues. With V trimmed by 6 bases and J by 2 bases, 4 bases remained unmatched. Germline assignment: CDR1 MNHNS and CDR2 SASEGT. The CDR3 coding sequence is TGTGCCAGCAGAACCGGGACAGGGGCCTACAATGAGCAGTTCTTC. As protein: CASRTGTGAYNEQFF.

This clonotype was detected a few times. This chain joins TRBV6-2 or TRBV6-3 and TRBJ2-1, with D maybe TRBD2 (7 bases). The CDR3 has 14 amino acids. The germline V gene has CDR1 MNHEY and CDR2 SVGEGT. V dropped 3 bases and J dropped 9 bases, with 15 bases sitting between them. Here the CDR3 DNA reads TGTGCCAGCAGTTATTACGGGGCGGGGGCTGAGCAGTTCTTC. Translated: CASSYYGAGAEQFF.

This clonotype was seen more than once but under ten times. The gene calls are TRBV5-1 and TRBJ2-1; 11 bases map to TRBD2. CDR3 length: 16 amino acids. Germline lookup yields CDR1 SGHRS and CDR2 YFSETQ. J lost 9 bases, V lost 0 bases, and 8 bases had no gene match. CDR3 nucleotide sequence: TGCGCCAGCAGCTTGGGGGTACTAGCGGGAGATCGTGAGCAGTTCTTC. This codes for CASSLGVLAGDREQFF.